These 20 T cell receptor beta chains came from one sample sequenced in a study of beta chain features in type 1 diabetes. General study findings and limits: In every one of the four CD4+ subsets, TCRB CDR3s were moderately but significantly shorter in Type 1 diabetes patients.

These receptors lack a known antigen. All of the isolated RNA was reverse transcribed, so expressed TCRB transcripts were sequenced. Sequenced by immunoSEQ multiplex PCR; TCRdb stores in-frame clones only, minus some. The table records 300,000 to 350,000 clones, approximately 10% of them present only once. The sequenced sample was central memory CD4+ T cells from blood. The source is a man under 40 with type 1 diabetes.

The rearrangement uses TRBV6-5 and TRBJ1-1; a weak D match, TRBD1 (5 bases). The CDR3 consists of 13 residues. V gave up 6 bases and J gave up 7 bases, with 15 bases separating them. The germline V gene encodes CDR1 MNHEY and CDR2 SVGAGI. CDR3 residues: CASRMTVGLEAFF. Here the CDR3 DNA reads TGTGCCAGCAGAATGACAGTTGGCCTTGAAGCTTTCTTT.

This clone has only a few counts. V usage is TRBV29-1 and J usage is TRBJ2-7; D may correspond to TRBD1 or TRBD2 (5 bases each). The ends were cut back, 4 bases at V and 4 bases at J, with 11 bases in the middle. Germline assignment: CDR1 SQVTM and CDR2 ANQGSEA. The CDR3 loop spans 12 amino acids. The CDR3 sequence: CSVGDRMYEQYF. Here the CDR3 DNA reads TGCAGCGTTGGGGACCGCATGTACGAGCAGTACTTC.

The gene calls are TRBV18 and TRBJ1-5; a weak D match, TRBD1 (6 bases). V was trimmed by 6 bases and J by 7 bases, leaving 13 bases between them. This CDR3 has 13 residues. Germline CDR1 and CDR2: KGHSH and LQKENI. In nucleotides, the CDR3 is TGTGCCAGCTCCGGGGGCGAGGGACAGCCCCAGCATTTT. The encoded protein is CASSGGEGQPQHF.

This clone appeared a few times. The chain employs TRBV4-3 and TRBJ2-1; D is tentatively TRBD1 or TRBD2 (6 bases each). V was clipped by 3 bases and J by 0 bases, with 15 bases between them. The CDR3 consists of 17 residues. The germline gives CDR1 LGHNA, CDR2 YSLEER. CDR3 residues: CASSQFVGGGSYNEQFF. In DNA form, the CDR3 reads TGCGCCAGCAGCCAGTTCGTAGGAGGGGGCTCCTACAATGAGCAGTTCTTC.

There are a few counts of this clone. The gene calls are TRBV2 and TRBJ2-3; 9 positions match TRBD2. Germline lookup yields CDR1 SNHLY and CDR2 FYNNEI. V lost 3 bases and J lost 2; bases outside the gene matches: 3. The CDR3 length is 15 residues. CDR3 protein: CASSEKRGATDTQYF. Here the CDR3 DNA reads TGTGCCAGCAGTGAGAAGCGGGGGGCCACAGATACGCAGTATTTT.

The chain links TRBV29-1 to TRBJ1-2; 12 bases align to TRBD1. The V segment lost 6 bases and the J segment 4 bases; nucleotides outside the gene matches: 3. Per germline, CDR1 SQVTM and CDR2 ANQGSEA. This CDR3 has 13 residues. CDR3 residues: CSVAGQGAYGYTF. The CDR3 DNA reads as TGCAGCGTGGCGGGACAGGGGGCCTATGGCTACACCTTC.

V gene TRBV2 combines with J gene TRBJ2-2; D might be TRBD2 (6 bases). Germline-derived CDR1 and CDR2 are SNHLY and FYNNEI. CDR3 length equals 16 residues. V shed 4 bases and J shed 0 bases, with 12 bases lying between them. The CDR3 nucleotides are TGTGCCAGCAGTGTATTTCGCGGGACGAACACCGGGGAGCTGTTTTTT. Its translation: CASSVFRGTNTGELFF.

In this sample, this clone turned up a few times. The rearrangement uses TRBV28 and TRBJ1-3, with 8 nucleotides matching TRBD1. This CDR3 contains 15 residues. CDR1 is MDHEN and CDR2 is SYDVKM in the germline V gene. With 5 bases clipped from V and 0 bases from J, the junction kept 3 bases outside the gene matches. The CDR3 DNA sequence: TGTGCCAGCAGTCGGACAGGGAGCTCTGGAAACACCATATATTTT. This codes for CASSRTGSSGNTIYF.

This clone has ten or more counts. This chain connects TRBV7-2 to TRBJ2-1, with a weak D call TRBD1 (6 bases). CDR3 length equals 16 residues. CDR1 SGHTA and CDR2 FQGNSA come from the germline V gene. V was cut by 4 bases and J by 5 bases, with 18 bases left in between. CDR3 DNA: TGTGCCAGCAGCTCCCGCTTCTCACAGGGAAACAATGAGCAGTTCTTC. This translates into CASSSRFSQGNNEQFF.

The rearrangement joins TRBV29-1 to TRBJ1-2; TRBD1 matches at 7 bases. Germline CDR1 reads SQVTM; CDR2 reads ANQGSEA. CDR3 length: 14 residues. V shed 5 bases, J shed 1 base, and the junction held 7 bases outside the gene matches. CDR3 sequence (DNA): TGCAGCGTTCATGAGGGGGCGCTTAACTATGGCTACACCTTC. Encoded protein: CSVHEGALNYGYTF.

This clone has a count of ten or more. The chain recombines TRBV5-6 with TRBJ2-1, with TRBD1 identical over 9 bases. There are 17 residues in the CDR3. J was trimmed by 7 bases and V by 6 bases; bases with no gene match: 17. CDR1 SGHDT and CDR2 YYEEEE come from the germline V gene. The CDR3: CASTPRWRTGAYNEQFF. CDR3 DNA sequence: TGTGCCAGCACCCCCAGGTGGAGGACAGGGGCGTATAATGAGCAGTTCTTC.

V and J are TRBV7-6 and TRBJ1-5, with no clear D. The CDR3 has 15 residues. Germline-derived CDR1 and CDR2 are SGHVS and FNYEAQ. Trimming took 5 bases from V and 4 from J, leaving 15 bases between them. In nucleotides, the CDR3 is TGTGCCAGCAGCCTCGAGAGCGGAAGGAATCAGCCCCAGCATTTT. As protein: CASSLESGRNQPQHF. The whole variable domain, filled in from reference TRBV7-6 and TRBJ1-5, reads GAGVSQSPRYKVTKRGQDVALRCDPISGHVSLYWYRQALGQGPEFLTYFNYEAQQDKSGLPNDRFSAERPEGSISTLTIQRTEQRDSAMYRCASSLESGRNQPQHFGDGTRLSIL.

The rearrangement links TRBV10-2 to TRBJ2-7, with 10 bases fitting TRBD1. V lost 6 bases, J lost 3 bases, and 8 bases stayed unmatched. This CDR3 has 15 amino acids. In germline, CDR1 is WSHSY, CDR2 SAAADI. The CDR3 sequence is CASRSGTGDGYEQYF. The CDR3 nucleotides read TGCGCCAGCAGATCCGGGACAGGGGATGGCTACGAGCAGTACTTC.

This clone occurred many times. The sample carries other DNA sequences with the same CDR3. The J gene is TRBJ2-6, the V gene TRBV5-4; D is ambiguous. The CDR3 sequence is 15 residues long. The germline V gene encodes CDR1 SGHNT and CDR2 YYREEE (reference sequence). Trimming took off 0 bases at V and 0 bases at J, with 4 bases between the two ends. In DNA, the CDR3 is TGTGCCAGCAGCTTGGACAGCTCTGGGGCCAACGTCCTGACTTTC. Amino acids: CASSLDSSGANVLTF.

The CDR3 sequence: CASSFGQGARAFF. The DNA for the CDR3 is TGTGCCAGCAGTTTCGGACAGGGGGCGAGAGCTTTCTTT. The chain is built from TRBV7-2 and TRBJ1-1, with 11 bases aligning to TRBD1. The germline gives CDR1 SGHTA, CDR2 FQGNSA. This CDR3 is 13 amino acids long. V was clipped by 6 bases and J by 10 bases; unmatched bases: 7.

CDR3 in DNA: TGTGCCAGCAGGACTACAACTAAAGAGACCCAGTACTTC. Encoded protein: CASRTTTKETQYF. The chain has TRBV2 and TRBJ2-5; TRBD2 might be the D (5 bases). V shed 6 bases and J shed 3 bases, with 11 bases lying between them. Germline lookup yields CDR1 SNHLY and CDR2 FYNNEI. The CDR3 covers 13 residues.

This clone was recorded a few times. The V and J genes are TRBV7-9 and TRBJ1-4, with 10 bases lining up with TRBD1. The junction had 10 bases not matched to a gene; V was cut back by 5 bases and J by 7 bases. The CDR3 length is 16 residues. CDR1 is SEHNR and CDR2 is FQNEAQ in the germline V gene (reference sequence). CDR3 amino acids: CASSPAGTGDGEKLFF. CDR3 sequence (DNA): TGTGCCAGCAGCCCAGCCGGGACAGGGGACGGTGAAAAACTGTTTTTT.

This clone showed up just a few times. The V call is TRBV18, the J call TRBJ2-5; 8 nucleotides match TRBD1. The CDR3 contains 16 residues. V lost 0 bases to trimming and J lost 2 bases; unmatched junction nucleotides: 5. CDR1 KGHSH and CDR2 LQKENI come from the germline V gene. The CDR3 DNA sequence: TGTGCCAGCTCACCACCGGTGACAGGGGTGCAAGAGACCCAGTACTTC. The encoded protein is CASSPPVTGVQETQYF.

This clone was counted a few times. This sequence joins TRBV10-3 and TRBJ2-1, with 10 bases fitting TRBD2. Looked up from germline, CDR1 is ENHRY and CDR2 is SYGVKD. The V and J ends lost 4 bases and 5 bases, in that order; junction bases with no gene match: 5. This CDR3 comprises 15 residues. DNA of the CDR3: TGTGCCATCAGTGTCGAGCGGGGGGGAAACAATGAGCAGTTCTTC. Residues: CAISVERGGNNEQFF.

J is TRBJ1-2 and V is TRBV28, with 7 bases aligning to TRBD1. V trimming: 2 bases; J trimming: 0 bases; junction bases outside the gene matches: 3. The CDR3 is 15 amino acids. The germline V gene encodes CDR1 MDHEN and CDR2 SYDVKM. CDR3 loop: CASSLVGQSNYGYTF. In DNA, the CDR3 is TGTGCCAGCAGTTTAGTGGGACAGTCTAACTATGGCTACACCTTC.